Listed below are T cell receptor beta chains from one sample, sequenced in a study of human T cells and chemical hapten exposure. TCRdb reprocessed the RACE reads with MiXCR, giving one entry per CDR3 protein. The sample has roughly 39,000 distinct CDR3 sequences; roughly 13% are singletons. The starting material was whole blood, obtained in connection with sensitization to the hapten diphenylcyclopropenone (DPC). The receptors were gathered from a woman aged 40 to 55 with alopecia areata. Some clones in this sample may be carry-over from other donors' samples. CDR3s include the opening cysteine and the closing phenylalanine or tryptophan. A D gene is named only where the DNA matches it firmly. The listing skips clone size in some rows; elsewhere it reads once, few, many or a size class.

J gene,clone size,V gene,D gene,CDR3 protein,CDR3 DNA
TRBJ1-2,many,TRBV28,NA,CASSPQTHYGYTF,TGTGCCAGCAGTCCTCAGACCCACTATGGCTACACCTTC
TRBJ2-2,many,TRBV11-2,NA,CASSFHDSTGELFF,TGTGCCAGCAGTTTTCATGACAGCACCGGGGAGCTGTTTTTT
TRBJ1-2,many,TRBV12-3/TRBV12-4,TRBD1,CASSEGQGREYGYTF,TGTGCCAGCAGTGAGGGACAGGGGCGGGAGTATGGCTACACCTTC
TRBJ2-3,few,TRBV9,NA,CASSVVGGRSTDTQYF,TGTGCCAGCAGCGTAGTCGGGGGACGAAGCACAGATACGCAGTATTTT
TRBJ1-2,NA,TRBV28,NA,CASSLSGRGYGYTF,TGTGCCAGCAGTTTATCGGGCAGGGGCTATGGCTACACCTTC
TRBJ1-6,NA,TRBV3-1,TRBD1,CASRDRGISSPLHF,TGTGCCAGCAGAGACAGGGGGATAAGCTCACCCCTCCACTTT
TRBJ2-6,NA,TRBV7-3,NA,CASSSNRASGANVLTF,TGTGCCAGCAGCTCCAACAGGGCCTCTGGGGCCAACGTCCTGACTTTC
TRBJ1-1,NA,TRBV20-1,TRBD1,CSARTGAQEAFF,TGCAGTGCACGGACAGGGGCGCAAGAAGCTTTCTTT
TRBJ2-7,NA,TRBV23-1,NA,CASSQAGTIPPYEQYF,TGCGCCAGCAGTCAAGCCGGGACAATCCCCCCCTACGAGCAGTACTTC
TRBJ1-2,once,TRBV5-6,NA,CASSAGLAPYGYTF,TGTGCCAGCAGCGCCGGCCTCGCTCCCTATGGCTACACCTTC
TRBJ1-2,many,TRBV18,NA,CASSPTNGESAKGYTF,TGTGCCAGCTCACCAACGAATGGGGAGTCGGCAAAGGGCTACACCTTC